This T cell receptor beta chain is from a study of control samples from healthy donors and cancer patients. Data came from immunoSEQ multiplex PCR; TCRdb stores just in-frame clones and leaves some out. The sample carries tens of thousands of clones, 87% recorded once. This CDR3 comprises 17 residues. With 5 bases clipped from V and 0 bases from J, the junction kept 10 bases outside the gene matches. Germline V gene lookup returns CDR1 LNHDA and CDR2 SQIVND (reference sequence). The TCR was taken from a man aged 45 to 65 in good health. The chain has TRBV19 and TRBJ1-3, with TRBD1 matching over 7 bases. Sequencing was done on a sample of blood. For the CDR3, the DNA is TGTGCCAGTAGTGCCCAGGGACAGTCGAGCTCTGGAAACACCATATATTTT. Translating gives CASSAQGQSSSGNTIYF.